This record covers a single T cell receptor beta chain. Method: immunoSEQ multiplex PCR; TCRdb's copy keeps in-frame clones and lacks some. The repertoire holds approximately 300,000 clones, with about 90% as singletons. The V gene lost 4 bases and the J gene lost 2 bases, with 15 bases spanning the gap. Looked up from germline, CDR1 is SGDLS and CDR2 is YYNGEE. The CDR3 runs to 15 residues. These data come from a study of blood T cell repertoires in COVID-19. The sequenced sample was peripheral blood. The clonotype was recovered from a woman aged 25 to 39 with COVID-19, enrolled during active disease. The rearrangement uses TRBV9 and TRBJ1-2; tentative D call: TRBD1 (6 bases). CDR3 coding DNA: TGTGCCAGCAGCCCCTCCCCAAGGGGGAACTATGGCTACACCTTC. It codes for CASSPSPRGNYGYTF.